This TCR beta chain derives from a study of vaccination effects on CD4 cells after COVID-19. There are 15 residues in the CDR3. Germline CDR1 and CDR2: MNHNS and SASEGT. The germline V and J ends were trimmed by 1 base and 9 bases, with 13 bases remaining between them. Study observations and caveats: Common cold coronaviruses were cross-recognized by only 1 of 255 vaccine-induced clones in healthy vaccinees. Marked clonal contraction was seen in infection- and vaccine-induced clones late after vaccination.

Antigen-specific CD4+ T cells were first expanded with viral peptide pools by the ViraFEST assay and only then sequenced. CD4+ T cells were isolated after approximately 10 days of culture. Vaccination of participants consisted of two doses of either the BNT162b2 or mRNA-1273 vaccine. The vaccine recipients had no prior SARS-CoV-2 infection, with negative nucleocapsid antibodies. Days 3 and 7 saw half the medium replaced with IL-2 medium. Generated by immunoSEQ multiplex PCR, the TCRdb table keeps only in-frame clones and is missing some. The sample has 15,000 to 20,000 clones; about 75% are singletons. This clone was found once. The antigen remains undetermined.

The chain employs TRBV6-1 and TRBJ1-6; D might be TRBD1 (5 bases). The sample here was CD4+ T cells from PBMCs cultured with HCoV-NL63 spike peptides, taken after COVID-19 vaccination. The receptor comes from a human donor who received a COVID-19 vaccine. As DNA, the CDR3 is TGTGCCAGCAGTGAAGAATGGGGGGGTGGTTCACCCCTCCACTTT. It translates to CASSEEWGGGSPLHF.